This T cell receptor (beta chain) is drawn from a study of T cell responses to AZD1222 COVID-19 vaccine. TCRdb's copy holds only in-frame clones and misses some; the assay was immunoSEQ multiplex PCR. In the table there are fewer than 150,000 clones, 85% to 90% of which are singletons. This clone came up once. The CDR3 length is 14 residues. Germline-derived CDR1 and CDR2 are MNHEY and SVGAGI. The V gene lost 6 bases and the J gene lost 1 base, with 12 bases spanning the gap. The chain carries TRBV6-5 and TRBJ2-5; D is undetermined. The sequence was obtained from an adult who received the AZD1222 COVID-19 vaccine. The specimen was peripheral blood, collected 28 days after the second AZD1222 dose. The CDR3: CASRGRRGQETQYF. CDR3 nucleotides: TGTGCCAGCAGAGGACGACGAGGCCAAGAGACCCAGTACTTC.